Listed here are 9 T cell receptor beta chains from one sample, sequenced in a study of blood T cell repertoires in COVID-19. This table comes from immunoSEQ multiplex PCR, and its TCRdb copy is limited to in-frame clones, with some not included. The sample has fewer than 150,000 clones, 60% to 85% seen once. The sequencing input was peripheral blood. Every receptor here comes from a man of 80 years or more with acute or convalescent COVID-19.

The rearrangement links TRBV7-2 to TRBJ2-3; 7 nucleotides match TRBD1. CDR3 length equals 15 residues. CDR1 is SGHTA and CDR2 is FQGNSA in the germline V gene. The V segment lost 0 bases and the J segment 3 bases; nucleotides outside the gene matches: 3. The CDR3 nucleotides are TGTGCCAGCAGCTTAGCCCGGGACAGAACAGATACGCAGTATTTT. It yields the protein CASSLARDRTDTQYF.

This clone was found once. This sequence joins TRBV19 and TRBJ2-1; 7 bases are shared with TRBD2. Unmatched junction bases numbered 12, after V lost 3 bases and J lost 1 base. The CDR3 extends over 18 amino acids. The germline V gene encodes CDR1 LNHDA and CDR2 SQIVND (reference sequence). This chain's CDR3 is CASSIRTSRLRSYNEQFF. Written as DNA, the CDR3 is TGTGCCAGTAGTATCCGGACTAGTCGCCTTCGGTCCTACAATGAGCAGTTCTTC.

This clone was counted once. The CDR3 here is CASSPPGQGVTYEQYF. DNA of the CDR3: TGTGCCAGCTCACCACCGGGACAGGGGGTTACCTACGAGCAGTACTTC. This chain joins TRBV18 and TRBJ2-7; 11 positions match TRBD1. Trimming removed 0 bases from V and 2 bases from J; junction bases left unmatched: 3. The CDR3 loop spans 16 amino acids. The germline gives CDR1 KGHSH, CDR2 LQKENI. The full variable domain, completed using reference TRBV18 and TRBJ2-7, is NAGVMQNPRHLVRRRGQEARLRCSPMKGHSHVYWYRQLPEEGLKFMVYLQKENIIDESGMPKERFSAEFPKEGPSILRIQQVVRGDSAAYFCASSPPGQGVTYEQYFGPGTRLTVT.

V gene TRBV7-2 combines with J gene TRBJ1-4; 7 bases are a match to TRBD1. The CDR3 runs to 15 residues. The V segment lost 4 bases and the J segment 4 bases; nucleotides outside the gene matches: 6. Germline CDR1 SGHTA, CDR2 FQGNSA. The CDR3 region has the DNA TGTGCCAGCAGCTCAGAGACAGGGATTAATGAAAAACTGTTTTTT. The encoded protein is CASSSETGINEKLFF.

CDR3: CASSLTGTDVNYGYTF. The CDR3 nucleotides are TGTGCCAGCAGCTTAACAGGGACAGATGTTAACTATGGCTACACCTTC. J is TRBJ1-2 and V is TRBV11-2; TRBD1 matches 7 bases. The CDR3 extends over 16 amino acids. The germline V gene has CDR1 SGHAT and CDR2 FQNNGV. J was trimmed by 1 base and V by 2 bases; bases with no gene match: 7.

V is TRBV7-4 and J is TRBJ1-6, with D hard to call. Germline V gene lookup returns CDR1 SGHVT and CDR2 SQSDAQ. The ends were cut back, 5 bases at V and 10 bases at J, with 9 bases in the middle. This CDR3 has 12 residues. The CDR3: CASSIRWSPLHF. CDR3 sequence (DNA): TGTGCCAGCAGCATTCGGTGGTCACCCCTCCACTTT.

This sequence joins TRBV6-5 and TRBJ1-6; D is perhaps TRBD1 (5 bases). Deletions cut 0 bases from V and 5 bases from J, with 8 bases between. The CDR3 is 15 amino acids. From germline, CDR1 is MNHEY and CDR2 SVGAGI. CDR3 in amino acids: CASSYSSGDNSPLHF. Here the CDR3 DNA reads TGTGCCAGCAGTTACTCGTCGGGGGATAATTCACCCCTCCACTTT.

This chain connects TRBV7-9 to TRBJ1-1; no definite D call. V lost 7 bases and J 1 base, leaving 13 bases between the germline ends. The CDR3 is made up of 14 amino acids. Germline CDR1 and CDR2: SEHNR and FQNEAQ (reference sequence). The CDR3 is CASISTQENTEAFF. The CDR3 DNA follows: TGTGCCAGCATCTCGACACAAGAGAACACTGAAGCTTTCTTT.

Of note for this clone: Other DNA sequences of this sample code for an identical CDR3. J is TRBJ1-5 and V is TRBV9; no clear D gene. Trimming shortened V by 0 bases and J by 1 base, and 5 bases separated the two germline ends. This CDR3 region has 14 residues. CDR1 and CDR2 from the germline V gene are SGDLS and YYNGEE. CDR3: CASSVDGSNQPQHF. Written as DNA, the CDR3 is TGTGCCAGCAGCGTAGATGGCAGCAATCAGCCCCAGCATTTT.